Below are 15 T cell receptor beta chains sequenced from a single sample in a study of CD8 T cells in ankylosing spondylitis. TCRdb re-derived calls from the 5' RACE reads in MiXCR, one entry per CDR3 protein. This table has 300,000 to 350,000 distinct CDR3 sequences, roughly 20% appearing once. Sequencing was done on a sample of blood, either unsorted or a sorted T cell fraction (not recorded which). The receptors stem from a female donor with ankylosing spondylitis or in good health (not recorded which).

J is TRBJ2-7 and V is TRBV3-1, with 10 positions matching TRBD2. CDR3 length: 15 residues. V shed 5 bases, J shed 8 bases, and the junction held 12 bases outside the gene matches. Germline assignment: CDR1 LGHDT and CDR2 YNNKEL (reference sequence). The CDR3 spells CASSLEASGGRQQYF. The CDR3 DNA follows: TGTGCCAGCAGCTTGGAGGCTAGCGGGGGACGGCAGCAGTACTTC.

In this sample, this clonotype turned up many times. This sequence joins TRBV7-2 and TRBJ2-1, with 13 bases identical to TRBD2. V trimming: 5 bases; J trimming: 9 bases; junction bases outside the gene matches: 7. Germline assignment: CDR1 SGHTA and CDR2 FQGNSA. This CDR3 is built from 15 residues. CDR3 in DNA: TGTGCCAGCAGCCCCGGGACTAGCGGGATGGGTGAGCAGTTCTTC. Amino acid sequence: CASSPGTSGMGEQFF.

This clonotype was detected many times. This chain uses TRBV12-3 or TRBV12-4 with TRBJ2-5; D gene uncertain. The V gene lost 2 bases and the J gene lost 4 bases, with 5 bases spanning the gap. This CDR3 is 12 amino acids long. The CDR3 protein is CASSLKGETQYF. For the CDR3, the DNA is TGTGCCAGCAGTTTAAAAGGAGAGACCCAGTACTTC.

The chain employs TRBV28 and TRBJ2-5; tentative D call: TRBD1 (5 bases). Trimming left V 6 bases short and J 5 bases short, with 10 bases between. Germline V gene sequence: CDR1 MDHEN, CDR2 SYDVKM. The CDR3 has 12 residues. CDR3 sequence (DNA): TGTGCCAGCAGGGCAGGGTGGGAGACCCAGTACTTC. This encodes CASRAGWETQYF.

This clonotype was counted a few times. This chain links TRBV9 with TRBJ2-1; perhaps D is TRBD1 or TRBD2 (6 bases each). Germline V lookup: CDR1 SGDLS, CDR2 YYNGEE. V was cut by 0 bases and J by 5 bases, with 18 bases left in between. CDR3 length: 17 amino acids. CDR3 sequence: CASSVEVRGRNHNEQFF. In DNA form, the CDR3 reads TGTGCCAGCAGCGTAGAGGTAAGGGGGAGGAACCACAATGAGCAGTTCTTC.

The chain uses TRBV6-1 and TRBJ1-2, with TRBD1 as a possible D gene (6 bases). V was cut by 9 bases and J by 3 bases, with 17 bases left in between. The germline V gene encodes CDR1 MNHNS and CDR2 SASEGT. CDR3 length equals 14 residues. CDR3: CASARGLYDYGYTF. CDR3 nucleotide sequence: TGTGCCAGTGCCCGGGGGCTGTATGACTATGGCTACACCTTC.

The V and J genes are TRBV12-3 or TRBV12-4 and TRBJ2-5, with TRBD2 matching 8 bases. The J segment lost 4 bases and the V segment lost 4 bases, leaving 8 bases of the junction unmatched. The CDR3 spans 15 residues. The chain's CDR3 is CASSSSGSRRETQYF. CDR3 coding DNA: TGTGCCAGCAGTTCGAGCGGGAGTCGGCGAGAGACCCAGTACTTC.

This rearrangement joins TRBV5-6 to TRBJ1-2, with D possibly matching TRBD1 (6 bases). Germline CDR1 is SGHDT and CDR2 is YYEEEE. Trimming shortened V by 4 bases and J by 7 bases, and 23 bases separated the two germline ends. The CDR3 sequence is 16 residues long. The CDR3 coding sequence is TGTGCCAGCAGCGGGGAAACAGGGTCGAGTATGTCTGGCTACACCTTC. Translation: CASSGETGSSMSGYTF.

V usage is TRBV27 and J usage is TRBJ1-4, with D unclear. Between the trimmed V and J ends, which lost 2 bases and 6 bases, there was a span of 10 bases. The CDR3 runs to 14 residues. Per the germline V gene, CDR1 is MNHEY and CDR2 is SMNVEV (reference sequence). This chain's CDR3 is CASSLSRSHEKLFF. The CDR3 DNA sequence: TGTGCCAGCAGTTTAAGCCGATCCCATGAAAAACTGTTTTTT.

The chain employs TRBV20-1 and TRBJ1-2; D unresolved. The CDR3 consists of 14 residues. Trimming cost V 2 bases and J 2 bases, with 12 bases left between them. The germline CDR1 and CDR2 sequences are DFQATT and SNEGSKA (reference sequence). The CDR3 sequence: CSARYPGSNYGYTF. In DNA form, the CDR3 reads TGCAGTGCTAGATACCCGGGATCGAACTATGGCTACACCTTC.

This clonotype was detected many times. This chain uses TRBV12-3 or TRBV12-4 with TRBJ2-7, with D unclear. The CDR3 runs to 15 residues. Trimming removed 3 bases at V and 5 bases at J, with 17 bases between. The CDR3, as DNA: TGTGCCAGCAGTTTTACACTACAGCCGGCCGACGAGCAGTACTTC. Translation: CASSFTLQPADEQYF.

Only a few counts were recorded for this clonotype. This sequence joins TRBV20-1 and TRBJ2-5, with a possible D match to TRBD2 (5 bases). Germline values: CDR1 DFQATT, CDR2 SNEGSKA (reference sequence). Deletions cut 3 bases from V and 5 bases from J, with 10 bases between. This CDR3 comprises 12 residues. The CDR3 DNA reads TGCAGTGCTAGGCGAGGGAAGGAGACCCAGTACTTC. This codes for CSARRGKETQYF.

The V call is TRBV2, the J call TRBJ2-7; D possibly uses TRBD1 or TRBD2 (6 bases each). This CDR3 is built from 16 residues. Germline CDR1 SNHLY, CDR2 FYNNEI. V was trimmed by 5 bases and J by 4 bases, leaving 21 bases between them. The CDR3 spells CASSFPYRERAYEQYF. CDR3 nucleotides: TGTGCCAGCAGTTTCCCTTACAGGGAGCGGGCGTACGAGCAGTACTTC.

This clonotype showed up just a few times. This chain links TRBV30 with TRBJ1-1, with 8 bases lining up with TRBD1. Germline values: CDR1 GTSNPN, CDR2 SVGIG (reference sequence). V lost 3 bases, J lost 1 base, and 4 bases stayed unmatched. The CDR3 consists of 14 residues. CDR3 region: CAWRGQDTNTEAFF. CDR3 DNA sequence: TGTGCCTGGAGGGGACAGGACACGAACACTGAAGCTTTCTTT.

This clonotype was counted between two and nine times. CDR3 loop: CSARSARTPTPQETQYF. The CDR3 nucleotides read TGCAGTGCTAGGTCAGCACGGACCCCGACCCCGCAAGAGACCCAGTACTTC. The rearrangement joins TRBV20-1 to TRBJ2-5; no clear D gene. Germline lookup yields CDR1 DFQATT and CDR2 SNEGSKA (reference sequence). Trimming removed 3 bases at V and 2 bases at J, with 22 bases between. This CDR3 comprises 17 residues.